One and the same sample provided the 5 T cell receptor beta chains below, sequenced in a study of shared clonotypes between healthy human individuals. Sequencing was performed with immunoSEQ multiplex PCR; in TCRdb, only in-frame clones are kept and a portion is missing. The data contain fewer than 3 million clones, 92% of them seen just once; the ten biggest clones take up 0.37%. Sequenced sample: naive CD4+ T cells from PBMCs. Subset: CD45RA+ positively selected. These receptors were taken from a man between 18 and 35 years old in good health. Some clones in this sample may be carry-over from other donors' samples.

The rearrangement joins TRBV27 to TRBJ1-2; tentatively, D is TRBD1 (6 bases). This CDR3 comprises 15 residues. The germline V gene encodes CDR1 MNHEY and CDR2 SMNVEV (reference sequence). Trimming stripped 6 bases from V and 5 bases from J, with 19 bases between. CDR3 amino acids: CASSRGGAGWYGYTF. As DNA, the CDR3 is TGTGCCAGCAGCCGGGGGGGGGCCGGTTGGTATGGCTACACCTTC.

V is TRBV5-1 and J is TRBJ2-7, with 8 bases that match TRBD2. The V gene's germline CDR1 is SGHRS and CDR2 YFSETQ. This CDR3 region has 16 residues. V was pared by 8 bases and J by 0 bases, with 13 bases of the junction left unmatched. In nucleotides, the CDR3 is TGCGCCAGTTCCATCAATCCGGGAGGGCCCTCCTACGAGCAGTACTTC. The encoded protein is CASSINPGGPSYEQYF.

The V call is TRBV2, the J call TRBJ1-4; the match to TRBD1 covers 8 bases. The CDR3 totals 15 residues. The V segment lost 4 bases and the J segment 1 base; nucleotides outside the gene matches: 2. CDR1 is SNHLY and CDR2 is FYNNEI in the germline V gene. The CDR3 loop reads CASSGTGLTNEKLFF. The DNA of the CDR3 is TGTGCCAGCAGTGGGACAGGGCTAACTAATGAAAAACTGTTTTTT.

The chain employs TRBV9 and TRBJ1-5, with D possibly TRBD1 on 5 matching bases. V shed 2 bases and J shed 7 bases, with 16 bases lying between them. This CDR3 is 15 amino acids long. From germline, CDR1 is SGDLS and CDR2 YYNGEE. CDR3 loop: CASSVGTGGWQPQHF. CDR3 in DNA: TGTGCCAGCAGCGTCGGGACCGGGGGGTGGCAGCCCCAGCATTTT.

V gene TRBV5-1 combines with J gene TRBJ2-7, with TRBD2 matching over 8 bases. Trimming at V came to 3 bases and at J to 0 bases, leaving 5 bases not matched to a gene. Germline CDR1 and CDR2: SGHRS and YFSETQ. The CDR3 loop spans 15 amino acids. As DNA, the CDR3 is TGCGCCAGCAGCTCCGTAGCGGGGTTCTCCTACGAGCAGTACTTC. Translated: CASSSVAGFSYEQYF.